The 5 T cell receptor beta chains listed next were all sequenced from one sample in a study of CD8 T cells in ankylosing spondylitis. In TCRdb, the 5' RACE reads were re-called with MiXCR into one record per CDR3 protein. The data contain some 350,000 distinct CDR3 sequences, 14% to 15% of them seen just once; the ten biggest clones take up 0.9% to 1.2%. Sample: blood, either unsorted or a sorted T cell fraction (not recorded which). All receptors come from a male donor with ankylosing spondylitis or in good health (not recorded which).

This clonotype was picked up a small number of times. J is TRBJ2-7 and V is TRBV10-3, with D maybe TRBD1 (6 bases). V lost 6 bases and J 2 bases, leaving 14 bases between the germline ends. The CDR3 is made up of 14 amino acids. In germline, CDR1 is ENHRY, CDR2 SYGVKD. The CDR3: CAISRDNGTYEQYF. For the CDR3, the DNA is TGTGCCATCAGCCGGGACAACGGGACCTACGAGCAGTACTTC.

CDR3 amino acids: CASSVDPQTYEQYF. The CDR3 DNA reads as TGTGCCAGCAGCGTAGATCCACAAACCTACGAGCAGTACTTC. This chain joins TRBV9 and TRBJ2-7; unclear D gene. The germline CDR1 and CDR2 sequences are SGDLS and YYNGEE. The germline V and J ends were trimmed by 0 bases and 2 bases, with 9 bases remaining between them. This CDR3 is built from 14 residues.

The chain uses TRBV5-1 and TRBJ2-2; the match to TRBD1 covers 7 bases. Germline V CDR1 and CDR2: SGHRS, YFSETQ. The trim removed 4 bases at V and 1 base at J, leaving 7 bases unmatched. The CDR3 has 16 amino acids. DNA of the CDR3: TGCGCCAGCAGCAGCACCGGGACAGAGAACACCGGGGAGCTGTTTTTT. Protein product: CASSSTGTENTGELFF.

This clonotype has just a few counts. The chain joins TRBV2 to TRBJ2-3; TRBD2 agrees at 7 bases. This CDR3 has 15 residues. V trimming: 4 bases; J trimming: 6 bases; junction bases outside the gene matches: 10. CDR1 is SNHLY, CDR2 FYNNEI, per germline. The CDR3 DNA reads TGTGCCAGCAGTGGAGCGGGACCTGGGGGGGATACGCAGTATTTT. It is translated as CASSGAGPGGDTQYF.

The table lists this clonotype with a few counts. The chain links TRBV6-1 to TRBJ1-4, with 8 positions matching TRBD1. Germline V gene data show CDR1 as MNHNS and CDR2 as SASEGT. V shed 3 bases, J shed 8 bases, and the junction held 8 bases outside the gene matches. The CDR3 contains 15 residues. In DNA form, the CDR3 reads TGTGCCAGCAGTGATCCCCGGACAGGGCGGGAAAAACTGTTTTTT. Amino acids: CASSDPRTGREKLFF.